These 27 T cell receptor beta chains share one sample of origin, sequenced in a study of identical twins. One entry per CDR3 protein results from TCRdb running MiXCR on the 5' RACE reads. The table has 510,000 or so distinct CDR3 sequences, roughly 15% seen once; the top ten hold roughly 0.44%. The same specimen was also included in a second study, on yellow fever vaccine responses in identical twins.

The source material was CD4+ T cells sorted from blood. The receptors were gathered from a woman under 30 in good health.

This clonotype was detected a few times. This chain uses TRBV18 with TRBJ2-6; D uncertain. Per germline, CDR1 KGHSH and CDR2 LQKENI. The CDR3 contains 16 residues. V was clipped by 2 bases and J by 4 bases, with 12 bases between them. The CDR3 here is CASSPGIGAGANVLTF. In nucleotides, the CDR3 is TGTGCCAGCTCACCAGGGATTGGAGCAGGGGCCAACGTCCTGACTTTC.

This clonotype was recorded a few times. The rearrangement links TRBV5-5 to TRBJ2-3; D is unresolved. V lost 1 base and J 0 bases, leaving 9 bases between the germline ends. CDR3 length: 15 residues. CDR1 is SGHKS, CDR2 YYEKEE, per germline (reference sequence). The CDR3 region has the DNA TGTGCCAGCAGCTTGTATTACACTAGCACAGATACGCAGTATTTT. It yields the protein CASSLYYTSTDTQYF. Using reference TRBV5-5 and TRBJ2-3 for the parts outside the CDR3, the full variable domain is DAGVTQSPTHLIKTRGQQVTLRCSPISGHKSVSWYQQVLGQGPQFIFQYYEKEERGRGNFPDRFSARQFPNYSSELNVNALLLGDSALYLCASSLYYTSTDTQYFGPGTRLTVL.

CDR3 in amino acids: CSARQASYGYTF. The CDR3 DNA reads TGCAGTGCTAGACAGGCCTCCTATGGCTACACCTTC. The V gene is TRBV20-1, the J gene TRBJ1-2, with D unresolved. Trimming cost V 2 bases and J 4 bases, with 8 bases left between them. The CDR3 runs 12 residues. Germline V gene data show CDR1 as DFQATT and CDR2 as SNEGSKA (reference sequence).

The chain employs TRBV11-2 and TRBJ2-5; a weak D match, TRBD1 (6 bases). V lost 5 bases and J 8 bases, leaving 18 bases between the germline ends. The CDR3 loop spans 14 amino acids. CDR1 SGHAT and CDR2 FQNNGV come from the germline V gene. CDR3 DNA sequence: TGTGCCAGCAGCCCCGGACAGTTCCTGGGAACCCAGTACTTC. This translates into CASSPGQFLGTQYF.

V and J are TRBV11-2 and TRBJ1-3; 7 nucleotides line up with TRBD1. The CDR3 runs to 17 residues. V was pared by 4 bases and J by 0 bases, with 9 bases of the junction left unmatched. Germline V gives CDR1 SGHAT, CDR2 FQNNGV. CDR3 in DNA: TGTGCCAGCAGCTCCTTACAGGGGATTAGCTCTGGAAACACCATATATTTT. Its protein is CASSSLQGISSGNTIYF.

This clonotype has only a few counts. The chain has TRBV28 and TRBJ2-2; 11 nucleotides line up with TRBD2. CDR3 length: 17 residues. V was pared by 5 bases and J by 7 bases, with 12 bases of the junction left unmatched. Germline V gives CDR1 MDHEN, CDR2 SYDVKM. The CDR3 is CASSPRLAGRRFGELFF. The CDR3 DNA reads TGTGCCAGCAGTCCAAGACTAGCGGGGCGACGATTCGGGGAGCTGTTTTTT.

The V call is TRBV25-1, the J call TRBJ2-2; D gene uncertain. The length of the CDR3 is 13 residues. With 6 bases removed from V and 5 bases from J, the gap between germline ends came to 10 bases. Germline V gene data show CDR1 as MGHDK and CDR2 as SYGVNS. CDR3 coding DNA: TGTGCCAGCAGGGAGATCGAAACCGGGGAGCTGTTTTTT. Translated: CASREIETGELFF.

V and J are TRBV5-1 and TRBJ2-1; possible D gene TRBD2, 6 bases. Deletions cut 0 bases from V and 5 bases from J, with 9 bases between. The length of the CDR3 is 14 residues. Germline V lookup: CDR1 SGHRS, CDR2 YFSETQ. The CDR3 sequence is CASSLERVHNEQFF. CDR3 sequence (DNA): TGCGCCAGCAGCTTGGAGCGGGTTCACAATGAGCAGTTCTTC.

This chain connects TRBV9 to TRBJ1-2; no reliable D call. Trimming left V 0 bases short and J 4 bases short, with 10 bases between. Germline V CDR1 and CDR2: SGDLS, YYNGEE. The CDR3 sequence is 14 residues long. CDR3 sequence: CASSVDAGLYGYTF. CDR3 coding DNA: TGTGCCAGCAGCGTAGACGCGGGCCTCTATGGCTACACCTTC. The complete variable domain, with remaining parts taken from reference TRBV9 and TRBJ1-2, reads DSGVTQTPKHLITATGQRVTLRCSPRSGDLSVYWYQQSLDQGLQFLIQYYNGEERAKGNILERFSAQQFPDLHSELNLSSLELGDSALYFCASSVDAGLYGYTFGSGTRLTVV.

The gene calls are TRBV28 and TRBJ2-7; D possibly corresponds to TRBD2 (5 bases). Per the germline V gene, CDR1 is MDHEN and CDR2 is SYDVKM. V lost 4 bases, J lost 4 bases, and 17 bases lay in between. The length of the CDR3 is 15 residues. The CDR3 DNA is TGTGCCAGCAGTTCCCCGGGGTCTGCCTTATACGAGCAGTACGTC. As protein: CASSSPGSALYEQYV.

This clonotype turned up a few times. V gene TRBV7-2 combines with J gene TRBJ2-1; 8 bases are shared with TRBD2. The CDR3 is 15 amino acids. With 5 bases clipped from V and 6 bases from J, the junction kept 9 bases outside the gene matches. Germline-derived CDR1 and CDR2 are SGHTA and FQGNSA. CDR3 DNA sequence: TGTGCCAGCAGCGCTTCGGGGGGGCGGGTCAATGAGCAGTTCTTC. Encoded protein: CASSASGGRVNEQFF.

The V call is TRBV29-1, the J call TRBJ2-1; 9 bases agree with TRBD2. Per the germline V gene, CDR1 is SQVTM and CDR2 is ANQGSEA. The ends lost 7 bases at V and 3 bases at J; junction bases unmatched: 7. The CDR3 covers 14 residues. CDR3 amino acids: CSAELAGVYNEQFF. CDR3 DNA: TGCAGCGCCGAACTAGCGGGTGTCTACAATGAGCAGTTCTTC.

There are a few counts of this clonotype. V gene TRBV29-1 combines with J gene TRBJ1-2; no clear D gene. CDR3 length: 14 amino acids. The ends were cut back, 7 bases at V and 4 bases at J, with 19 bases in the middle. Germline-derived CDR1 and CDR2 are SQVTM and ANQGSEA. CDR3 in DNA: TGCAGCGCCGTATTCTTGGGCAGGAGCTATGGCTACACCTTC. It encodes CSAVFLGRSYGYTF.

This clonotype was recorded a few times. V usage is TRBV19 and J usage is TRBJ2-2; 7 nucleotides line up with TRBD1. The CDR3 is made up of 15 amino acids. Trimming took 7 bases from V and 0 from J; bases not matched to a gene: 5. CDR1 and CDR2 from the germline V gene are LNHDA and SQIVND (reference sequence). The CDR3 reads CASNPGTANTGELFF. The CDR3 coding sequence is TGTGCCAGTAACCCCGGGACAGCGAACACCGGGGAGCTGTTTTTT.

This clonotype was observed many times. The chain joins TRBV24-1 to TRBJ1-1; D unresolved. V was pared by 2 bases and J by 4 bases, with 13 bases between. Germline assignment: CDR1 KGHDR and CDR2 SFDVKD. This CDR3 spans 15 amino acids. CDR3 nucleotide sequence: TGTGCCACCAGTGATTCTGGTTTTCTCGGCACTGAAGCTTTCTTT. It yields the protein CATSDSGFLGTEAFF.

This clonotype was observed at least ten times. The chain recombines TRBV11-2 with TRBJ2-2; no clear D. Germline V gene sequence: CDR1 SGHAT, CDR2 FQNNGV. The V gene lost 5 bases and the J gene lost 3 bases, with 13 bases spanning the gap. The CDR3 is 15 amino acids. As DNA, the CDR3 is TGTGCCAGCAGCGACATAGTGTCGTACACCGGGGAGCTGTTTTTT. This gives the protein CASSDIVSYTGELFF.

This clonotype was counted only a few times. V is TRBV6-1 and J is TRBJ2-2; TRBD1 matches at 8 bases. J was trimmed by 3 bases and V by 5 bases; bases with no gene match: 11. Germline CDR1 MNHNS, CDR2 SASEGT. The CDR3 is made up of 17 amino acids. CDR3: CASSRILTGGYTGELFF. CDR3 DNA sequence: TGTGCCAGCAGTCGCATACTCACAGGGGGGTACACCGGGGAGCTGTTTTTT.

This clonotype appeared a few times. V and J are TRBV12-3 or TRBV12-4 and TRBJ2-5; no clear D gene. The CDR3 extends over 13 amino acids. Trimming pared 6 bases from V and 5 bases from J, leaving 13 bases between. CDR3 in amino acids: CASRTGKPETQYF. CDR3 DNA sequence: TGTGCCAGCAGGACGGGTAAACCGGAGACCCAGTACTTC.

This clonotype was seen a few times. Here the CDR3 DNA reads TGTGCCAGCAGCCAAGATCTAAGGGGGATTCAGTACTTC. This sequence encodes CASSQDLRGIQYF. The rearrangement joins TRBV3-1 to TRBJ2-4; a weak D match, TRBD1 (6 bases). The CDR3 totals 13 residues. Germline V gene data show CDR1 as LGHDT and CDR2 as YNNKEL (reference sequence). Trimming cost V 0 bases and J 10 bases, with 10 bases left between them.

This CDR3 is CSARGTSGKQPYEQYF. The DNA of the CDR3 is TGCAGTGCTCGCGGGACTAGCGGGAAACAACCCTACGAGCAGTACTTC. The chain uses TRBV20-1 and TRBJ2-7; TRBD2 aligns across 13 bases. The CDR3 runs to 16 residues. Germline CDR1 reads DFQATT; CDR2 reads SNEGSKA (reference sequence). V trimming: 5 bases; J trimming: 2 bases; junction bases outside the gene matches: 9.

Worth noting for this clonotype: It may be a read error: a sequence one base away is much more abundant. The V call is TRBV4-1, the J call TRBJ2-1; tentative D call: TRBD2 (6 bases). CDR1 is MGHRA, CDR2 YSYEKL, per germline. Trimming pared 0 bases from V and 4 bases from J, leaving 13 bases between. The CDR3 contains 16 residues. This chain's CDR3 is CASSQDRSGSYNEQFF. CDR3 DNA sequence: TGCGCCAGCAGCCAAGATCGTAGCGGTTCATACAATGAGCAGTTCTTC.

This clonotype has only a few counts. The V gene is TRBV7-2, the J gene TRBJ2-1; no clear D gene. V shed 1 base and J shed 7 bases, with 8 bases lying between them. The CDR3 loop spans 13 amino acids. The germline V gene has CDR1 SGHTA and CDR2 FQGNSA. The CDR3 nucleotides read TGTGCCAGCAGCTTAGAAACAGCGAATGAGCAGTTCTTC. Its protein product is CASSLETANEQFF.

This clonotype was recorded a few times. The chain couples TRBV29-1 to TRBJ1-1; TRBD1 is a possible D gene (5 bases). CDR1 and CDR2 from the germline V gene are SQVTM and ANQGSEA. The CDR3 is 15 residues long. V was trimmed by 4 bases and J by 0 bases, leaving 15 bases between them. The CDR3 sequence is CSVAPQGSLNTEAFF. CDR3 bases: TGCAGCGTTGCCCCTCAGGGAAGTCTGAACACTGAAGCTTTCTTT.

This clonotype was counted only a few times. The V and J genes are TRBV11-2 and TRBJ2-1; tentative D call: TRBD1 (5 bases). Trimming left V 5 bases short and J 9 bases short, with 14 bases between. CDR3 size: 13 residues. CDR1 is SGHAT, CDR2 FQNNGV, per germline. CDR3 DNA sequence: TGTGCCAGCAGCCCCGGTTGGGGCCTTGAGCAGTTCTTC. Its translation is CASSPGWGLEQFF.

This CDR3 reads CASSPGWVAGSPSEQFF. CDR3 nucleotides: TGTGCCAGCAGCCCTGGGTGGGTAGCGGGAAGTCCCAGTGAGCAGTTCTTC. The rearrangement joins TRBV14 to TRBJ2-1; 8 nucleotides align to TRBD2. The CDR3 is 17 amino acids. Trimming removed 4 bases from V and 9 bases from J; junction bases left unmatched: 17. Germline V gives CDR1 SGHDN, CDR2 FVKESK.

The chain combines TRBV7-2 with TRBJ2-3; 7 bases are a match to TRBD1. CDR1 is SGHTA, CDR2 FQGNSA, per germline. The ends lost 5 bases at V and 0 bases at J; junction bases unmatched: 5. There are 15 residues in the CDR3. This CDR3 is CASSGTVISTDTQYF. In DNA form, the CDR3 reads TGTGCCAGCAGCGGGACAGTTATTAGCACAGATACGCAGTATTTT.

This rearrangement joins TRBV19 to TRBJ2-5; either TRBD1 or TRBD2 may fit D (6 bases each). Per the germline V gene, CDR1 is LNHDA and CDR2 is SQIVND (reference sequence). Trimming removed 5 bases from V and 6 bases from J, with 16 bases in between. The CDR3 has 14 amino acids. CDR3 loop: CASSVGGRDQTQYF. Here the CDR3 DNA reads TGTGCCAGTAGTGTTGGGGGGCGAGACCAGACCCAGTACTTC.